The 23 T cell receptor beta chains in this list originate from one sample, sequenced in a study of siplizumab effects on memory and regulatory T cells. Clones were sequenced by immunoSEQ multiplex PCR, and TCRdb holds only the in-frame ones, with some missing. Of tens of thousands of clones listed, roughly 84% are singletons. Source material: naive CD8+ T cells sorted from blood. All receptors derive from a human donor in good health.

The V and J genes are TRBV4-1 and TRBJ2-3; D unresolved. CDR3 length equals 15 residues. Germline CDR1 MGHRA, CDR2 YSYEKL. The V gene lost 0 bases and the J gene lost 0 bases, with 7 bases spanning the gap. CDR3 sequence (DNA): TGCGCCAGCAGCCAAGATCCGGCCAGCACAGATACGCAGTATTTT. This sequence encodes CASSQDPASTDTQYF.

This chain connects TRBV5-6 to TRBJ1-6; D may be TRBD1 (6 bases). Germline assignment: CDR1 SGHDT and CDR2 YYEEEE. The CDR3 is made up of 16 amino acids. V lost 1 base and J 7 bases, leaving 15 bases between the germline ends. CDR3 DNA: TGTGCCAGCAGCTTGAGGGGGGGGCTCCCGAATTCACCCCTCCACTTT. This encodes CASSLRGGLPNSPLHF.

V is TRBV27 and J is TRBJ1-5; maybe TRBD1 (6 bases). Trimming stripped 3 bases from V and 5 bases from J, with 11 bases between. Per the germline V gene, CDR1 is MNHEY and CDR2 is SMNVEV (reference sequence). The CDR3 has 14 residues. The CDR3 spells CASSFNREDQPQHF. DNA of the CDR3: TGTGCCAGCAGTTTTAACAGGGAGGATCAGCCCCAGCATTTT.

This sequence joins TRBV27 and TRBJ1-1, with 8 nucleotides matching TRBD1. Germline CDR1 is MNHEY and CDR2 is SMNVEV (reference sequence). This CDR3 is 13 amino acids long. The J segment lost 3 bases and the V segment lost 7 bases, leaving 4 bases of the junction unmatched. The chain's CDR3 is CASIRQGYTEAFF. Here the CDR3 DNA reads TGTGCCAGCATACGACAGGGGTACACTGAAGCTTTCTTT.

This chain uses TRBV6-5 with TRBJ2-2; TRBD2 matches 9 bases. CDR3 length equals 15 residues. CDR1 MNHEY and CDR2 SVGAGI come from the germline V gene. V was pared by 5 bases and J by 4 bases, with 5 bases of the junction left unmatched. The DNA of the CDR3 is TGTGCCAGCAGTCCACGGACTAGCGCCACCGGGGAGCTGTTTTTT. Translation: CASSPRTSATGELFF.

The rearrangement joins TRBV9 to TRBJ2-1; D remains unclear. Deletions cut 1 base from V and 0 bases from J, with 5 bases between. This CDR3 contains 14 residues. CDR1 is SGDLS, CDR2 YYNGEE, per germline. The CDR3 here is CASSVKHSYNEQFF. CDR3 nucleotide sequence: TGTGCCAGCAGCGTAAAACACTCCTACAATGAGCAGTTCTTC.

The chain employs TRBV25-1 and TRBJ2-3; 7 bases are a match to TRBD1. Germline-derived CDR1 and CDR2 are MGHDK and SYGVNS. This CDR3 contains 13 residues. V was clipped by 7 bases and J by 4 bases; unmatched bases: 5. CDR3 region: CASTNRGPDTQYF. The CDR3 nucleotides are TGTGCCAGCACAAACAGGGGCCCAGATACGCAGTATTTT.

This clone was observed a few times. The chain recombines TRBV14 with TRBJ2-1; D possibly corresponds to TRBD2 (6 bases). The CDR3 loop spans 14 amino acids. Germline lookup yields CDR1 SGHDN and CDR2 FVKESK. Trimming took off 5 bases at V and 8 bases at J, with 16 bases between the two ends. CDR3 residues: CASSDWRDMDEQFF. The CDR3 nucleotides are TGTGCCAGCAGCGACTGGCGGGATATGGATGAGCAGTTCTTC.

The chain links TRBV5-1 to TRBJ1-2; TRBD1 might be the D (6 bases). Deletions cut 5 bases from V and 6 bases from J, with 17 bases between. Germline V lookup: CDR1 SGHRS, CDR2 YFSETQ. The length of the CDR3 is 14 residues. The CDR3 DNA sequence: TGCGCCAGCAGGGGGACAACGGGGGCGGATGGCTACACCTTC. Translated, it gives CASRGTTGADGYTF.

This chain uses TRBV10-3 with TRBJ2-7, with a tentative D call TRBD1 (5 bases). This CDR3 is 17 amino acids long. V was shortened by 4 bases and J by 0 bases, with 19 bases between the two germline ends. The germline gives CDR1 ENHRY, CDR2 SYGVKD. The CDR3: CAISVGRTGTYSYEQYF. CDR3 nucleotides: TGTGCCATCAGTGTCGGAAGAACAGGAACCTACTCCTACGAGCAGTACTTC.

This clone was picked up one time. CDR3 DNA sequence: TGCGCCAGCAGCCAAGGGGGTGAAGCTTTCTTT. This codes for CASSQGGEAFF. The chain recombines TRBV4-1 with TRBJ1-1, with unresolved D. Germline V gene data show CDR1 as MGHRA and CDR2 as YSYEKL. Trimming removed 1 base at V and 7 bases at J, with 4 bases between. CDR3 length equals 11 residues.

A single count supports this clone. The gene calls are TRBV6-5 and TRBJ1-5; TRBD1 is a possible D gene (6 bases). Germline-derived CDR1 and CDR2 are MNHEY and SVGAGI. V was clipped by 4 bases and J by 3 bases, with 16 bases between them. The length of the CDR3 is 16 residues. As DNA, the CDR3 is TGTGCCAGCAGTTCTCTACGACAGGCCTTCAATCAGCCCCAGCATTTT. Translating it yields CASSSLRQAFNQPQHF.

The chain links TRBV27 to TRBJ1-6, with D unresolved. The V end was cut by 2 bases, the J end by 0 bases, with 5 bases between. The CDR3 spans 15 residues. From germline, CDR1 is MNHEY and CDR2 SMNVEV (reference sequence). The CDR3: CASSLQVSYNSPLHF. CDR3 in DNA: TGTGCCAGCAGTTTACAGGTCTCCTATAATTCACCCCTCCACTTT.

Worth noting for this clone: One end of the junction does not line up with germline, which may come from a read error. CDR3 sequence: CASSSEVIGSRAVF. The CDR3 bases are TGTGCCAGCAGCTCGGAGGTAATAGGTTCGCGGGCGGTCTTC. The chain joins TRBV7-8 to TRBJ2-1, with D possibly being TRBD2 (5 bases). Germline V gene lookup returns CDR1 SGHVS and CDR2 FQNEAQ. This CDR3 contains 14 residues.

The genes are TRBV21-1 and TRBJ2-4; the table gives TRBD2 as D, unverified against the DNA. TRBV21-1 is an annotated pseudogene. The CDR3 extends over 15 amino acids. Written as DNA, the CDR3 is TGTGCCAGCAGCCCCGAGGGAGAGGGCAAAAACATTCAGTACTTC. Translating it yields CASSPEGEGKNIQYF.

The CDR3 DNA reads as TGTGCCAGCAGCCGATCGGGACAAGAGATTTACTACACCTTC. Encoded protein: CASSRSGQEIYYTF. The chain combines TRBV14 with TRBJ1-2; D might be TRBD1 (6 bases). The CDR3 spans 14 residues. Germline V gives CDR1 SGHDN, CDR2 FVKESK. V was clipped by 4 bases and J by 10 bases, with 19 bases between them. Using reference TRBV14 and TRBJ1-2 for the parts outside the CDR3, the full variable domain is EAGVTQFPSHSVIEKGQTVTLRCDPISGHDNLYWYRRVMGKEIKFLLHFVKESKQDESGMPNNRFLAERTGGTYSTLKVQPAELEDSGVYFCASSRSGQEIYYTFGSGTRLTVV.

V is TRBV11-3 and J is TRBJ1-1; D not certain. CDR1 and CDR2 from the germline V gene are SGHNT and YENEEA. V gave up 1 base and J gave up 7 bases, with 10 bases separating them. The CDR3 has 13 residues. The CDR3 region has the DNA TGTGCCAGCAGCTTAGGATACAGCGATGAAGCTTTCTTT. Encoded protein: CASSLGYSDEAFF.

The chain combines TRBV6-1 with TRBJ1-5; D is ambiguous. The CDR3 spans 14 residues. Trimming took 0 bases from V and 8 from J, leaving 11 bases between them. Per germline, CDR1 MNHNS and CDR2 SASEGT. The CDR3 DNA follows: TGTGCCAGCAGTGAAGCAGTGGGCCCGGAGCCCCAGCATTTT. Encoded protein: CASSEAVGPEPQHF.

This clone has only a few counts. The rearrangement links TRBV19 to TRBJ2-1, with TRBD1 matching 7 bases. After removal of 4 bases from V and 3 bases from J, the junction contained 3 bases not matched to a gene. This CDR3 is built from 14 residues. Germline V lookup: CDR1 LNHDA, CDR2 SQIVND (reference sequence). The CDR3 is CASSTDRVYNEQFF. CDR3 bases: TGTGCCAGTAGTACCGACAGGGTCTACAATGAGCAGTTCTTC.

This clone appeared a few times. The J gene is TRBJ1-5, the V gene TRBV5-6; D unresolved. CDR3 size: 14 residues. CDR1 is SGHDT, CDR2 YYEEEE, per germline. Trimming pared 4 bases from V and 5 bases from J, leaving 13 bases between. The CDR3 protein is CASSRAAGYQPQHF. CDR3 DNA: TGTGCCAGCAGCCGCGCGGCGGGTTATCAGCCCCAGCATTTT.

This CDR3 reads CASATGNSPLHF. The CDR3 coding sequence is TGTGCCAGTGCGACAGGGAATTCACCCCTCCACTTT. The chain carries TRBV19 and TRBJ1-6; 7 bases are shared with TRBD1. CDR3 length: 12 amino acids. V trimming: 8 bases; J trimming: 7 bases; junction bases outside the gene matches: 2. Germline CDR1 reads LNHDA; CDR2 reads SQIVND (reference sequence).

The chain has TRBV7-8 and TRBJ1-2; D remains unclear. The germline V and J ends were trimmed by 4 bases and 0 bases, with 15 bases remaining between them. This CDR3 comprises 16 residues. Per the germline V gene, CDR1 is SGHVS and CDR2 is FQNEAQ. CDR3 coding DNA: TGTGCCAGCAGCTCAGGACTATTCTTAGCTAACTATGGCTACACCTTC. It specifies CASSSGLFLANYGYTF.

V and J are TRBV5-1 and TRBJ2-1, with a possible D match to TRBD1 (6 bases). Between the trimmed V and J ends, which lost 4 bases and 5 bases, there was a span of 13 bases. The length of the CDR3 is 14 residues. CDR1 and CDR2 (germline): SGHRS, YFSETQ. This CDR3 is CASSVRDTNNEQFF. In DNA, the CDR3 is TGCGCCAGCAGCGTCCGGGACACCAACAATGAGCAGTTCTTC.